These 32 T cell receptor beta chains share one sample of origin, sequenced in a study of T cell responses to AZD1222 COVID-19 vaccine. The method was immunoSEQ multiplex PCR; TCRdb's version includes in-frame clones alone and lacks a portion of them. The table has roughly 100,000 clones, over 75% seen once; the top ten hold 20% to 25%. This material consisted of peripheral blood, taken on day 0 of AZD1222 vaccination. Receptors originate from an adult in good health.

For this clone: This specimen includes other DNA sequences encoding the same CDR3. The rearrangement joins TRBV9 to TRBJ2-5; 8 nucleotides align to TRBD2. The CDR3 is made up of 12 amino acids. Germline V gene lookup returns CDR1 SGDLS and CDR2 YYNGEE. V was clipped by 3 bases and J by 5 bases; unmatched bases: 0. The CDR3 loop reads CASSASGETQYF. The CDR3 coding sequence is TGTGCCAGCAGCGCTAGCGGGGAGACCCAGTACTTC.

The chain is built from TRBV7-8 and TRBJ1-2, with 7 positions matching TRBD1. The CDR3 is 14 residues long. V shed 4 bases and J 2 bases; nucleotides not matched to a gene: 4. CDR1 and CDR2 (germline): SGHVS, FQNEAQ. CDR3 sequence reads: CASSSGQSNYGYTF. DNA of the CDR3: TGTGCCAGCAGCTCGGGACAGTCCAACTATGGCTACACCTTC. Complete variable domain (other parts from reference TRBV7-8 and TRBJ1-2): GAGVSQSPRYKVAKRGQDVALRCDPISGHVSLFWYQQALGQGPEFLTYFQNEAQLDKSGLPSDRFFAERPEGSVSTLKIQRTQQEDSAVYLCASSSGQSNYGYTFGSGTRLTVV.

A few counts support this clone. The chain recombines TRBV11-2 with TRBJ1-1, with D uncertain. Trimming pared 2 bases from V and 7 bases from J, leaving 5 bases between. This CDR3 has 11 residues. CDR1 and CDR2 from the germline V gene are SGHAT and FQNNGV. In nucleotides, the CDR3 is TGTGCCAGCAGCTTAAGAGGTGAAGCTTTCTTT. Protein sequence: CASSLRGEAFF.

V usage is TRBV19 and J usage is TRBJ2-1, with D possibly called TRBD1 or TRBD2 (5 bases each). V shed 3 bases and J shed 4 bases, with 13 bases lying between them. The length of the CDR3 is 15 residues. CDR1 and CDR2 (germline): LNHDA, SQIVND (reference sequence). The CDR3 protein is CASSIYPGPYNEQFF. Written as DNA, the CDR3 is TGTGCCAGTAGTATCTATCCGGGACCGTACAATGAGCAGTTCTTC.

V usage is TRBV2 and J usage is TRBJ1-4; TRBD1 matches at 10 bases. After removal of 5 bases from V and 7 bases from J, the junction contained 4 bases not matched to a gene. This CDR3 spans 14 amino acids. Germline V gene data show CDR1 as SNHLY and CDR2 as FYNNEI. For the CDR3, the DNA is TGTGCCAGCAGTCCGGGACAGGGGTTTGAAAAACTGTTTTTT. Protein product: CASSPGQGFEKLFF.

V gene TRBV25-1 combines with J gene TRBJ2-7; D is unresolved. Trimming shortened V by 0 bases and J by 1 base, and 10 bases separated the two germline ends. CDR1 and CDR2 from the germline V gene are MGHDK and SYGVNS. This CDR3 region has 15 residues. The CDR3 nucleotides are TGTGCCAGCAGTGAATATAGGTACGGATCCTACGAGCAGTACTTC. Its protein product is CASSEYRYGSYEQYF.

The gene calls are TRBV18 and TRBJ2-1, with 9 bases that match TRBD1. Germline-derived CDR1 and CDR2 are KGHSH and LQKENI. This CDR3 region has 15 residues. J gave up 9 bases and V 3 bases, and 9 bases lay outside the gene matches. The CDR3 bases are TGTGCCAGCTCACCGCCGCAGGGACAGGGATTTGAGCAGTTCTTC. Protein sequence: CASSPPQGQGFEQFF.

The chain couples TRBV28 to TRBJ1-2, with TRBD1 matching 10 bases. The length of the CDR3 is 14 residues. J lost 4 bases, V lost 5 bases, and 4 bases had no gene match. CDR1 MDHEN and CDR2 SYDVKM come from the germline V gene. Written as DNA, the CDR3 is TGTGCCAGCAGTCGGACAGGGGGGGGCTATGGCTACACCTTC. Protein sequence: CASSRTGGGYGYTF.

The chain combines TRBV12-3 or TRBV12-4 with TRBJ1-1; D gene ambiguous. The CDR3 totals 11 residues. V shed 1 base and J shed 5 bases, with 2 bases lying between them. The CDR3 sequence is CASSLDTEAFF. As DNA, the CDR3 is TGTGCCAGCAGTTTAGATACTGAAGCTTTCTTT.

This chain connects TRBV5-1 to TRBJ2-2; possibly TRBD1 for D (6 bases). The V gene's germline CDR1 is SGHRS and CDR2 YFSETQ. The CDR3 has 13 amino acids. V gave up 4 bases and J gave up 4 bases, with 8 bases separating them. CDR3 DNA: TGCGCCAGCAGCCAGGGGATCACCGGGGAGCTGTTTTTT. Amino acid sequence: CASSQGITGELFF. Full variable domain (remainder filled in from reference TRBV5-1 and TRBJ2-2): KAGVTQTPRYLIKTRGQQVTLSCSPISGHRSVSWYQQTPGQGLQFLFEYFSETQRNKGNFPGRFSGRQFSNSRSEMNVSTLELGDSALYLCASSQGITGELFFGEGSRLTVL.

Regarding this clone: In the same sample, other DNA sequences code for this CDR3. The chain's CDR3 is CASGLEGEAFF. CDR3 DNA: TGTGCTAGTGGTCTGGAGGGTGAAGCTTTCTTT. The chain carries TRBV12-5 and TRBJ1-1; D not resolved. The CDR3 loop spans 11 amino acids. Germline V gene lookup returns CDR1 LGHNT and CDR2 FRNRAP. V was shortened by 5 bases and J by 7 bases, with 8 bases between the two germline ends.

The rearrangement uses TRBV7-9 and TRBJ1-1; a weak D match, TRBD1 (5 bases). The germline gives CDR1 SEHNR, CDR2 FQNEAQ (reference sequence). The V and J ends lost 3 bases and 6 bases respectively, with 14 bases between them. CDR3 length equals 14 residues. This chain's CDR3 is CASSFGGGLPEAFF. As DNA, the CDR3 is TGTGCCAGCAGCTTTGGCGGGGGGTTGCCTGAAGCTTTCTTT.

This chain links TRBV6-5 with TRBJ1-1; D remains ambiguous. V lost 4 bases, J lost 1 base, and 7 bases lay in between. CDR3 length equals 13 residues. Germline-derived CDR1 and CDR2 are MNHEY and SVGAGI. This CDR3 is CASSFNQNTEAFF. The DNA for the CDR3 is TGTGCCAGCAGTTTCAATCAGAACACTGAAGCTTTCTTT.

J is TRBJ2-7 and V is TRBV7-2; D is ambiguous. Germline V gene lookup returns CDR1 SGHTA and CDR2 FQGNSA. CDR3 length: 12 amino acids. The V end lost 5 bases, the J end lost 4 bases, and 9 bases lay between the germline ends. CDR3 DNA sequence: TGTGCCAGCAGCCTCCTAAGGTACGAGCAGTACTTC. It encodes CASSLLRYEQYF.

The chain uses TRBV12-3 or TRBV12-4 and TRBJ1-5; D gene ambiguous. V was shortened by 6 bases and J by 6 bases, with 12 bases between the two germline ends. This CDR3 has 13 residues. The CDR3 DNA is TGTGCCAGCAGCCCGATGGAGAGTCAGCCCCAGCATTTT. This encodes CASSPMESQPQHF.

The gene calls are TRBV19 and TRBJ1-2; possibly TRBD1 for D (5 bases). V lost 5 bases and J lost 1, with 11 bases in between. Per the germline V gene, CDR1 is LNHDA and CDR2 is SQIVND (reference sequence). The CDR3 spans 14 residues. This chain's CDR3 is CASSPGTYNYGYTF. In DNA, the CDR3 is TGTGCCAGTAGTCCCGGGACGTATAACTATGGCTACACCTTC.

This clone was recorded a few times. The chain has TRBV27 and TRBJ2-1, with TRBD2 matching 7 bases. The CDR3 loop spans 14 amino acids. The trim removed 2 bases at V and 7 bases at J, leaving 5 bases unmatched. The germline V gene encodes CDR1 MNHEY and CDR2 SMNVEV (reference sequence). CDR3 residues: CASSLSGIWNEQFF. The CDR3 DNA reads TGTGCCAGCAGTTTAAGCGGGATCTGGAATGAGCAGTTCTTC.

The rearrangement links TRBV6-1 to TRBJ2-2; 8 bases are a match to TRBD1. J was trimmed by 5 bases and V by 2 bases; bases with no gene match: 4. This CDR3 contains 15 residues. The germline CDR1 and CDR2 sequences are MNHNS and SASEGT. The chain's CDR3 is CASSEQGAQTGELFF. DNA of the CDR3: TGTGCCAGCAGTGAACAGGGGGCGCAGACCGGGGAGCTGTTTTTT.

The chain links TRBV7-2 to TRBJ1-4, with D uncertain. Germline CDR1 and CDR2: SGHTA and FQGNSA. The ends were cut back, 5 bases at V and 3 bases at J, with 13 bases in the middle. There are 15 residues in the CDR3. The CDR3 is CASSPTGASNEKLFF. CDR3 sequence (DNA): TGTGCCAGCAGCCCGACGGGCGCCTCTAATGAAAAACTGTTTTTT.

This chain joins TRBV9 and TRBJ2-6; tentatively, D is TRBD1 (5 bases). The length of the CDR3 is 18 residues. Germline V gene sequence: CDR1 SGDLS, CDR2 YYNGEE. Deletions cut 0 bases from V and 2 bases from J, with 15 bases between. CDR3 protein: CASSVGSGWGPGANVLTF. The DNA for the CDR3 is TGTGCCAGCAGCGTAGGTTCAGGGTGGGGCCCTGGGGCCAACGTCCTGACTTTC.

This sequence joins TRBV11-2 and TRBJ1-2, with D possibly TRBD1 on 6 matching bases. Germline assignment: CDR1 SGHAT and CDR2 FQNNGV. The CDR3 runs to 13 residues. V lost 6 bases to trimming and J lost 3 bases, with 11 bases between them. The CDR3 reads CASSYQGYYGYTF. CDR3 bases: TGTGCCAGCAGTTACCAGGGGTACTATGGCTACACCTTC. The variable domain in full, with the rest retrieved from reference TRBV11-2 and TRBJ1-2, is EAGVAQSPRYKIIEKRQSVAFWCNPISGHATLYWYQQILGQGPKLLIQFQNNGVVDDSQLPKDRFSAERLKGVDSTLKIQPAKLEDSAVYLCASSYQGYYGYTFGSGTRLTVV.

V and J are TRBV6-5 and TRBJ2-7, with 10 bases fitting TRBD1. Trimming cost V 8 bases and J 4 bases; bases outside gene matches: 5. The germline CDR1 and CDR2 sequences are MNHEY and SVGAGI. The CDR3 consists of 13 residues. As DNA, the CDR3 is TGTGCCAGCTGGTGGGGACAGGGGTACGAGCAGTACTTC. Protein product: CASWWGQGYEQYF.

V usage is TRBV11-3 and J usage is TRBJ2-2; D not resolved. Germline V gene data show CDR1 as SGHNT and CDR2 as YENEEA. V was clipped by 1 base and J by 6 bases, with 6 bases between them. The length of the CDR3 is 13 residues. The CDR3 sequence is CASSLVGAGELFF. The CDR3 DNA reads as TGTGCCAGCAGCTTAGTTGGCGCCGGGGAGCTGTTTTTT. Full variable domain (missing parts from reference TRBV11-3 and TRBJ2-2): EAGVVQSPRYKIIEKKQPVAFWCNPISGHNTLYWYLQNLGQGPELLIRYENEEAVDDSQLPKDRFSAERLKGVDSTLKIQPAELGDSAVYLCASSLVGAGELFFGEGSRLTVL.

The chain uses TRBV12-3 or TRBV12-4 and TRBJ1-1; D gene uncertain. Deletions cut 5 bases from V and 3 bases from J, with 10 bases between. The CDR3 spans 13 residues. The CDR3 reads CASSNLGDTEAFF. CDR3 DNA: TGTGCCAGCAGTAACCTCGGCGACACTGAAGCTTTCTTT.

V gene TRBV5-4 combines with J gene TRBJ1-2, with TRBD1 identical over 7 bases. The J segment lost 8 bases and the V segment lost 4 bases, leaving 11 bases of the junction unmatched. The CDR3 runs to 14 residues. Germline V gene lookup returns CDR1 SGHNT and CDR2 YYREEE (reference sequence). The CDR3 loop reads CASSPFQGGGGYTF. DNA of the CDR3: TGTGCCAGCAGCCCGTTCCAGGGGGGTGGAGGCTACACCTTC.

The V gene is TRBV10-1, the J gene TRBJ2-1; 7 bases fit TRBD1. CDR1 and CDR2 from the germline V gene are WNHNN and SYGVQD (reference sequence). V shed 3 bases, J shed 5 bases, and the junction held 4 bases outside the gene matches. The CDR3 runs 14 residues. CDR3 coding DNA: TGCGCCAGCAGTGAAGGGACAGACGACAATGAGCAGTTCTTC. This encodes CASSEGTDDNEQFF.

The J gene is TRBJ1-2, the V gene TRBV10-3; D may be TRBD1 (5 bases). The V end was cut by 7 bases, the J end by 2 bases, with 17 bases between. Per germline, CDR1 ENHRY and CDR2 SYGVKD. The CDR3 contains 15 residues. The CDR3 loop reads CAITQEGTGNYGYTF. CDR3 nucleotides: TGTGCCATCACCCAGGAAGGGACTGGGAACTATGGCTACACCTTC.

The chain carries TRBV28 and TRBJ1-5, with D possibly being TRBD1 (5 bases). CDR3 length: 15 residues. The germline gives CDR1 MDHEN, CDR2 SYDVKM. Trimming took 5 bases from V and 1 from J, leaving 12 bases between them. CDR3 coding DNA: TGTGCCAGCAGTCCAGGGAAGGGGAGCAATCAGCCCCAGCATTTT. It translates to CASSPGKGSNQPQHF.

The gene calls are TRBV10-1 and TRBJ2-5; 7 bases align to TRBD2. Germline-derived CDR1 and CDR2 are WNHNN and SYGVQD (reference sequence). CDR3 length: 15 amino acids. V shed 2 bases and J 0 bases; nucleotides not matched to a gene: 3. The CDR3 DNA follows: TGCGCCAGCAGTGAGGCGGGAGCCAACCAAGAGACCCAGTACTTC. Its translation: CASSEAGANQETQYF.

The rearrangement uses TRBV6-2 or TRBV6-3 and TRBJ1-2; TRBD1 agrees at 8 bases. This CDR3 has 13 amino acids. V trimming: 5 bases; J trimming: 5 bases; junction bases outside the gene matches: 4. Per germline, CDR1 MNHEY and CDR2 SVGEGT. CDR3 loop: CASSLQGGYGYTF. Here the CDR3 DNA reads TGTGCCAGCAGTCTACAGGGGGGATATGGCTACACCTTC.

The rearrangement links TRBV12-3 or TRBV12-4 to TRBJ1-1; D is unresolved. V lost 6 bases, J lost 9 bases, and 14 bases lay in between. The CDR3 loop spans 12 amino acids. The CDR3, as DNA: TGTGCCAGCAGCCTCCCCCAGGAGAAAGCTTTCTTT. It specifies CASSLPQEKAFF.

The V and J genes are TRBV3-1 (or the pseudogene TRBV3-2) and TRBJ2-6; D call uncertain. Germline-derived CDR1 and CDR2 are LGHDT and YNNKEL (reference sequence). Deletions cut 3 bases from V and 2 bases from J, with 2 bases between. The CDR3 spans 13 residues. CDR3 protein: CASSHTGANVLTF. In DNA, the CDR3 is TGTGCCAGCAGCCATACTGGGGCCAACGTCCTGACTTTC.